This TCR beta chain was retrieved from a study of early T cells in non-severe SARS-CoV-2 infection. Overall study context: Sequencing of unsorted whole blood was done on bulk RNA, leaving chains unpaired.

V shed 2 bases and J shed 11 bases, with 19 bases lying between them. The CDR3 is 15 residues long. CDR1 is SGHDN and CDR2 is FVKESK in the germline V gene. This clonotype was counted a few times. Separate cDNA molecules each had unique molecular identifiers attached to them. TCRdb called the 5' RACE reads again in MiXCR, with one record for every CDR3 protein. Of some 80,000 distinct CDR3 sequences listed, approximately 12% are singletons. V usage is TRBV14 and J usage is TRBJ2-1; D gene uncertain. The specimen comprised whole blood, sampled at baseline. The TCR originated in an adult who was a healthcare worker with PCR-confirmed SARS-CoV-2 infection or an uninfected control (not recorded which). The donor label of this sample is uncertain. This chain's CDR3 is CASSQLSRTPLKQFF. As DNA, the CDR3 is TGTGCCAGCAGCCAACTGTCTAGGACCCCCCTCAAGCAGTTCTTC.